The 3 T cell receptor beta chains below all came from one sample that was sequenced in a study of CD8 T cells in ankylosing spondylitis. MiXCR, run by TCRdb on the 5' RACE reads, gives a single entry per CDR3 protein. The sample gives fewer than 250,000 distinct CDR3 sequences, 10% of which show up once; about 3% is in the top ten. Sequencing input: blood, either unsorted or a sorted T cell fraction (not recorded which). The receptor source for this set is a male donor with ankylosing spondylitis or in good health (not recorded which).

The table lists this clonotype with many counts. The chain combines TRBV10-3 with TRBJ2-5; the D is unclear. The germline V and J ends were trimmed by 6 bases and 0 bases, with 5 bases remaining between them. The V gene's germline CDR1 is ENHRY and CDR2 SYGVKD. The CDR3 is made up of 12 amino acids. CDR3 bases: TGTGCCATCAGCCCAGACCAAGAGACCCAGTACTTC. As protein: CAISPDQETQYF.

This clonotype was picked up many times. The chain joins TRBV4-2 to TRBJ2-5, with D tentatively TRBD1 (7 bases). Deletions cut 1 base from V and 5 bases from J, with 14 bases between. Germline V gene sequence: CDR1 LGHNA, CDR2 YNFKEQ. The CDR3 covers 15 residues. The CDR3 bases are TGTGCCAGCAGCCAAGGCTCAGGGGGGCCGGAGACCCAGTACTTC. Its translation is CASSQGSGGPETQYF.

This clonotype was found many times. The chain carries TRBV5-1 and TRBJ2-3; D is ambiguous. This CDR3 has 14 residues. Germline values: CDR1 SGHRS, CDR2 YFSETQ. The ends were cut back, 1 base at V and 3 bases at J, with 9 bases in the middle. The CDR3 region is CASSLTANTDTQYF. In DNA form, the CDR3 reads TGCGCCAGCAGCTTGACAGCAAATACAGATACGCAGTATTTT.